This TCR beta chain was found in a study of blood T cell repertoires in COVID-19. Study details: Both acute and convalescent COVID-19 samples were obtained from the United States, Italy and Spain.

This clone was observed a single time. Only in-frame clones appear in the TCRdb table, and some are missing; sequencing was by immunoSEQ multiplex PCR. The data contain 120,000 to 150,000 clones, around 80% of them singletons. Sequencing input: peripheral blood. The sequence was obtained from a man in his fifties or sixties with acute or convalescent COVID-19.

The CDR3 loop is CASSRPGGYEQYF. The CDR3 DNA is TGTGCCAGCAGTCGGCCCGGGGGCTACGAGCAGTACTTC. The chain has TRBV28 and TRBJ2-7, with a tentative D call TRBD2 (6 bases). Germline CDR1 reads MDHEN; CDR2 reads SYDVKM. CDR3 length: 13 residues. Trimming stripped 5 bases from V and 3 bases from J, with 11 bases between.